These T cell receptor beta chains were read from a single sample in a study of blood T cell repertoires in COVID-19. Clones were sequenced by immunoSEQ multiplex PCR, and TCRdb holds only the in-frame ones, with some missing. This table holds some 460,000 clones, 87% found once. The sample consisted of PBMCs or T cells enriched from blood (not recorded which). The receptors were gathered from a woman under 30 who had recovered from COVID-19. Both conserved end residues are part of each CDR3. Each record gives: V gene, D gene, J gene, clone size, CDR3 DNA, CDR3 protein. D genes are given only for firm matches. A clone size is listed for some rows: how often the clone was seen (once, few, many), or a class if it is expanded.

TRBV14	TRBD1	TRBJ1-2	-	TGTGCCAGCAGCTTACAGACAGGGGGCTATGGCTACACCTTC	CASSLQTGGYGYTF
TRBV3-1/TRBV3-2	TRBD1	TRBJ1-2	-	TGTGCCAGCAGCCAAGATTTCCAGGGGGATGGGCACTATGGCTACACCTTC	CASSQDFQGDGHYGYTF
TRBV3-1/TRBV3-2	TRBD1	TRBJ1-2	-	TGTGCCAGCAGCCTAAGATCGGCTACAGGGGGCTATGGCTACACCTTC	CASSLRSATGGYGYTF
TRBV10-2	-	TRBJ2-7	once	TGCGCCAGCAGTGAGCCAGGGAATAGCTACGAGCAGTACTTC	CASSEPGNSYEQYF
TRBV30	-	TRBJ1-6	once	TGTGCCTGGAGTGTACGGGGAGCCCGGAGCTCCTATAATTCACCCCTCCACTTT	CAWSVRGARSSYNSPLHF
TRBV12-3/TRBV12-4	-	TRBJ1-2	-	TGTGCCAGCAGTTTTGGGCAGACCCATGGCTACACCTTC	CASSFGQTHGYTF
TRBV7-2	-	TRBJ2-3	-	TGTGCCAGCAGCGGCACTAGCATGGATACGCAGTATTTT	CASSGTSMDTQYF
TRBV27	-	TRBJ2-2	-	TGTGCCAGCAGTTTGGGGGGGCCCGGGGAGCTGTTTTTT	CASSLGGPGELFF
TRBV10-3	-	TRBJ2-7	once	TGTGCCAGCCGTACATTTTCCTACGAGCAGTACTTC	CASRTFSYEQYF
TRBV7-2	TRBD1	TRBJ1-6	-	TGTGCCAGCAGCTCCCGGACAGGAGGTGGTTCACCCCTCCACTTT	CASSSRTGGGSPLHF
TRBV27	-	TRBJ1-5	-	TGTGCCAGCAGTTTAGAGCCGCCCGGGAACAATCAGCCCCAGCATTTT	CASSLEPPGNNQPQHF
TRBV4-1	TRBD1	TRBJ1-6	-	TGCGCCAGCAGACTGACAGGGAAAGATTCACCCCTCCACTTT	CASRLTGKDSPLHF
TRBV5-1	TRBD1	TRBJ1-2	-	TGCGCCAGCAGCTTGGGGGTTAGACAGGGCAGTGGCTACACCTTC	CASSLGVRQGSGYTF
TRBV18	-	TRBJ2-3	-	TGTGCCAGCTCACCGGGTAGCGCCATGGAGGGAGATACGCAGTATTTT	CASSPGSAMEGDTQYF
TRBV6-1	-	TRBJ1-2	-	TGTGCCAGCAGTGAAGCAGGGGGAAGCCCAAATGGCTACACCTTC	CASSEAGGSPNGYTF
TRBV3-1/TRBV3-2	-	TRBJ2-7	-	TGTGCCAGCAGCCAAGTAATCTACGAGCAGTACTTC	CASSQVIYEQYF
TRBV24-1	-	TRBJ2-1	-	TGTGCCACCAGTGATTTAGTACAGGGAACCGATGAGCAGTTCTTC	CATSDLVQGTDEQFF
TRBV6-6	-	TRBJ2-1	few	TGTGCCAGCAGTCGGCTACCGGGGTACACCTCCTACAATGAGCAGTTCTTC	CASSRLPGYTSYNEQFF